Listed below are T cell receptor beta chains from one sample, sequenced in a study of patients and donors after allogeneic stem cell transplantation. One entry per CDR3 protein, called by TCRdb with MiXCR from the RT-PCR reads. The sample shows some 960,000 distinct CDR3 sequences, more than 15% of them seen only once. What was sequenced was blood, either unsorted or a sorted T cell fraction (not recorded which). The receptors were sampled from a human donor who was either an allogeneic HSCT recipient or a stem cell or donor lymphocyte infusion donor (not recorded which). It is not recorded whose cells these are; they may come from a transplant donor. Each CDR3 is given with its conserved first and last residue. D genes are given only for firm matches. Size is stated for part of the rows, as once, few or many counts, or as a class when the clone is expanded.

j_call v_call clone_size d_call cdr3_nt cdr3_aa
TRBJ1-6 TRBV20-1 few TRBD1 TGCAGTGCTAGAGACGGGACAGGGTTGGGACATTCACCCCTCCACTTT CSARDGTGLGHSPLHF
TRBJ2-5 TRBV7-7 - - TGTGCTAGCAGCTCTCCCACGGAGACCCAGTACTTC CASSSPTETQYF
TRBJ2-2 TRBV11-3 few - TGTGCCAGCAGCCCAGGGGTGAGAGACACCGGGGAGCTGTTTTTT CASSPGVRDTGELFF
TRBJ1-2 TRBV5-1 few - TGCGCCAGCAGCTCTATTACAGGGTCCGCTAACTATGGCTACACCTTC CASSSITGSANYGYTF
TRBJ2-7 TRBV30 - TRBD1 TGTGCCTGGACGAGGGGGCCCTACGAGCAGTACTTC CAWTRGPYEQYF
TRBJ1-6 TRBV12-3/TRBV12-4 few TRBD1 TGTGCCAGCAGTTTCGGGACAGGGGCCTCACCCCTCCACTTT CASSFGTGASPLHF
TRBJ1-6 TRBV20-1 few - TGCAGTGCTATGGTTGAGGACAGACGTAATTCACCCCTCCACTTT CSAMVEDRRNSPLHF
TRBJ1-1 TRBV6-8 - - TGTGCCAGCACTGACACTGAAGCTTTCTTT CASTDTEAFF
TRBJ2-7 TRBV5-1 - - TGCGCCAGCAGCTTGTATTGGGACAAAACCTACGAGCAGTACTTC CASSLYWDKTYEQYF
TRBJ2-5 TRBV10-3 - TRBD2 TGTGCCATCAGTACTAGCGGGGTCCCCCAAGAGACCCAGTACTTC CAISTSGVPQETQYF
TRBJ2-3 TRBV27 few - TGTGCCAGCAGTTATCAGCAGGGGACAGATACGCAGTATTTT CASSYQQGTDTQYF
TRBJ2-1 TRBV6-1 - TRBD2 TGTGCCAGCAGTAGACTAGCCTCCTACAATGAGCAGTTCTTC CASSRLASYNEQFF
TRBJ2-1 TRBV6-5 - - TGTGCCAGCAGTTACTCATGGTCCAATGAGCAGTTCTTC CASSYSWSNEQFF
TRBJ2-3 TRBV29-1 - - TGCAGCGTTCAGGGGTTGGTGAGCACAGATACGCAGTATTTT CSVQGLVSTDTQYF
TRBJ2-5 TRBV2 - - TGTACCAGCAGTGAAGGGTCTAGTGTGATAGGTACGGAGACCCAGTACTTC CTSSEGSSVIGTETQYF
TRBJ1-3 TRBV27 - - TGTGCCACCTCCCGGGGGCTAGGAAACACCATATATTTT CATSRGLGNTIYF
TRBJ2-3 TRBV5-1 many - TGCGCCAGCAGCTTGCAGGGCAGGTTCCTCACAGATACGCAGTATTTT CASSLQGRFLTDTQYF
TRBJ2-2 TRBV4-3 - - TGCGCCAGCAGCCATCGGGACTTCCTTAAGGAGAACACCGGGGAGCTGTTTTTT CASSHRDFLKENTGELFF
TRBJ1-5 TRBV27 - TRBD1 TGTGCCAGCAGTCCGGACAGGGTGATGGGCAATCAGCCCCAGCATTTT CASSPDRVMGNQPQHF
TRBJ2-7 TRBV12-3/TRBV12-4 many TRBD1 TGTGCCAGCAGTCGGACAGGGATTCTAAACGAGCAGTACTTC CASSRTGILNEQYF
TRBJ2-3 TRBV7-3 - - TGTGCCAGCAGCCCATGGTCTCCCGGGCGCACAGATACGCAGTATTTT CASSPWSPGRTDTQYF
TRBJ1-2 TRBV2 few - TGTGCCAGCAGTGAAAGCTTGGGGAAATATGGCTACACCTTC CASSESLGKYGYTF
TRBJ2-2 TRBV6-2/TRBV6-3 - TRBD1 TGTGCCAGCAGTCGAGGACAGGTCGGGTCCATGGCGGGGGAGCTGTTTTTT CASSRGQVGSMAGELFF
TRBJ1-2 TRBV11-1 few - TGTGCCAGCAGCTTACAGGGAACCATCGCCAGCGCTAACTATGGCTACACCTTC CASSLQGTIASANYGYTF
TRBJ1-4 TRBV9 - - TGTGCCAGCAGCGTAGGACCCAGCCAGGAAAAACTGTTTTTT CASSVGPSQEKLFF
TRBJ2-3 TRBV4-1 - - TGCGCCAGCAGCCAGACTGAACTAGTTCCAGATACGCAGTATTTT CASSQTELVPDTQYF
TRBJ2-2 TRBV5-4 - - TGTGCCAGCAGGGACAGTACCGGGGAGCTGTTTTTT CASRDSTGELFF